The source of this T cell receptor (beta chain) is a study of breast tumors, draining lymph nodes, adjacent tissues. Overall study findings and caveats: The data were judged consistent with most tumor T cells coming from lymph node and expanding in tumor. Data only fit, rather than demonstrated, lymph node origin of most tumor T cells. Tumor and nontumor repertoires were significantly more similar in luminal-like than in basal-like breast cancer. Compared with lymph nodes, tumors were less diverse; compared with nontumor tissue, more.

This clonotype was seen at least ten times. Its antigen is still unknown. Breast cancer patients provided tissue from their axillary draining lymph nodes. The V and J ends lost 5 bases and 2 bases, in that order; junction bases with no gene match: 11. Germline lookup yields CDR1 SGHDN and CDR2 FVKESK. This CDR3 comprises 17 residues. TCRdb called the multiplex PCR reads again in MiXCR, with one record for every CDR3 protein. Among around 190,000 distinct CDR3 sequences listed, 25% to 40% were seen once. This sequence originates from a female donor with breast cancer. Some clones in this sample may be carry-over from other donors' samples. The chain couples TRBV14 to TRBJ2-3; 9 bases match TRBD2. The sequenced material came from axillary lymph node tissue. CDR3 amino acids: CASSSPTSGFYTDTQYF. The DNA for the CDR3 is TGTGCCAGCAGCTCCCCGACTAGCGGCTTTTACACAGATACGCAGTATTTT. Combining the CDR3 with reference TRBV14 and TRBJ2-3 gives the whole variable domain EAGVTQFPSHSVIEKGQTVTLRCDPISGHDNLYWYRRVMGKEIKFLLHFVKESKQDESGMPNNRFLAERTGGTYSTLKVQPAELEDSGVYFCASSSPTSGFYTDTQYFGPGTRLTVL.